Listed below are T cell receptor beta chains from one sample, sequenced in a study of long-term antiretroviral therapy in people with HIV. Clones were read by immunoSEQ multiplex PCR, and TCRdb kept only the in-frame ones, dropping some. Counted here are 15,000 to 20,000 clones, roughly 90% occurring once; the ten biggest clones make up 9.5% to 15%. The specimen comprised unsorted PBMCs, sampled 0.7 years before starting antiretroviral therapy. These receptor sequences come from a man in his fifties with HIV. CDR3s include the opening cysteine and the closing phenylalanine or tryptophan.

v_call cdr3_aa
TRBV5-1 CASSLGLSGTGNEKLFF
TRBV4-2 CASSQGSVSYEQYF
TRBV4-3 CASSQEARGANTGELFF
TRBV4-2 CASRGLAGGPYEQYF
TRBV7-2 CASSLAGGPTDTQYF
TRBV7-3 CASTPTRSSYNEQFF
TRBV5-1 CASKREGSYNEQFF
TRBV28 CASSFPSRGVGGYTF
TRBV5-1 CASSLVSGAQETQYF
TRBV7-2 CASSLTSYEQYF
TRBV15 CATSRGSGGAMSTQYF
TRBV5-1 CASSPPGLAGGQVTDTQYF
TRBV6-6 CASSYPGAGNTYEQYF
TRBV10-3 CAISERVGMGNYEQYF
TRBV7-2 CASSPDRAYEQYF
TRBV13 CASVRGLAGSSYNEQFF
TRBV4-3 CASSQVTAGNGYTF
TRBV4-3 CASSQEIVDTEAFF
TRBV18 CASSPRGGNQPQHF
TRBV4-3 CASSQEGLARNEQFF
TRBV11-2 CASSLGPRGRGNTEAFF
TRBV7-3 CASSPDRGTYNEQFF
TRBV6-1 CASQGWGVGTEAFF
TRBV11-2 CASSSRGWELEQYF
TRBV2 CASSVEGVDTEAFF
TRBV5-4 CASSHWRDTQYF
TRBV5-1 CASMFTGIPYEQYF
TRBV11-1 CASSQGGTKNIQYF
TRBV5-5 CASSSGLASGGAKDTQYF
TRBV9 CASSVSGVEQFF
TRBV28 CASIGRGAHNGFSGNTIYF
TRBV7-8 CASSPGQGEGYTF
TRBV6-5 CASMTGGGYEQYF
TRBV7-9 CASSLNRMNTEAFF
TRBV7-9 CASSLQGRNTEAFF
TRBV6-1 CASSEATARHGAGLETQYF
TRBV10-2 CASSELWEPGELFF
TRBV6-5 CASRRPGTGDNEQFF
TRBV6-6 CASSYSGGGELFF
TRBV7-9 CASSLGIRQPQHF
TRBV7-8 CASSLLGLYEQYF
TRBV9 CASSVDATNEKLFF
TRBV2 CASRTSTGELFF
TRBV5-1 CASNLDQTYNEQFF
TRBV5-8 CASRNRAGRYEQYF
TRBV27 CASSGGNQPQHF
TRBV5-1 CASSLQGRSYNEQFF
TRBV18 CASSPETSNTDTQYF
TRBV5-1 CASGASVSTDTQYF
TRBV9 CASSPGGSNTGELFF
TRBV5-1 CASTDSGATDTQYF
TRBV29-1 CSVETLRADTQYF